The following is a T cell receptor (beta chain) sequence with its context. Method: immunoSEQ multiplex PCR; TCRdb's copy keeps in-frame clones and lacks some. The sample consists of roughly 350,000 clones, about 85% of them appearing once. This specimen belongs to a study of blood T cell repertoires in COVID-19. The CDR3 has 15 amino acids. After removal of 5 bases from V and 7 bases from J, the junction contained 9 bases not matched to a gene. Germline V gene sequence: CDR1 SGHVS, CDR2 FQNEAQ. The chain is built from TRBV7-8 and TRBJ1-5; TRBD1 aligns across 9 bases. The sequence derives from a woman aged 18-29 years with acute or convalescent COVID-19. The sample was peripheral blood. Written as DNA, the CDR3 is TGTGCCAGCAGCAACGACAGGGGGGGAGGCCAGCCCCAGCATTTT. Translation: CASSNDRGGGQPQHF.